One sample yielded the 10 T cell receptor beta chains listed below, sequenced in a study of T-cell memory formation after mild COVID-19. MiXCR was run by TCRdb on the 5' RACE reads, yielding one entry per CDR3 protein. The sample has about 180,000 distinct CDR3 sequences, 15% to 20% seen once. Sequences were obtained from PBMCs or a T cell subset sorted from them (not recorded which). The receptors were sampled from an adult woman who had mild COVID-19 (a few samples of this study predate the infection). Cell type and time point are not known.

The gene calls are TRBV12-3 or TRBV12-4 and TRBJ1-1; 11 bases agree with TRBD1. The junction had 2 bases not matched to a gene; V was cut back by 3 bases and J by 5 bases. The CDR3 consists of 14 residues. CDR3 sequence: CASSFGQGATEAFF. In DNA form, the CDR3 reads TGTGCCAGCAGTTTTGGACAGGGGGCGACTGAAGCTTTCTTT.

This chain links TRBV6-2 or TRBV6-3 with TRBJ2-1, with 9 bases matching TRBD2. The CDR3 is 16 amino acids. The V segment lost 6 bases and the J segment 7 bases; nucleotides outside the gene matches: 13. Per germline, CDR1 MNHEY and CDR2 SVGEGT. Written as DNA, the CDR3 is TGTGCCAGCAGCTTCCTCGGGAGCGGGGGGCGGAATGAGCAGTTCTTC. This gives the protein CASSFLGSGGRNEQFF.

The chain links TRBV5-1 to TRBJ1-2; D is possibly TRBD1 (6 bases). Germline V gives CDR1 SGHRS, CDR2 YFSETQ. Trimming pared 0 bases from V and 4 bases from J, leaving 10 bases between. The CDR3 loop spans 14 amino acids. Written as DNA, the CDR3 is TGCGCCAGCAGCTTGGAAGGGGGGACCTATGGCTACACCTTC. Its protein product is CASSLEGGTYGYTF.

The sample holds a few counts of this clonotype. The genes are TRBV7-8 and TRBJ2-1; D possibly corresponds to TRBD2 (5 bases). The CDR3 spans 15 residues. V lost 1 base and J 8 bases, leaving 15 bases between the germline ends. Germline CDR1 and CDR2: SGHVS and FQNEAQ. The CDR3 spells CASSLDSGSRDEQFF. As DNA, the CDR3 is TGTGCCAGCAGCTTAGATTCGGGGTCACGGGATGAGCAGTTCTTC. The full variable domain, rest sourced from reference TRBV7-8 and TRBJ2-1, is GAGVSQSPRYKVAKRGQDVALRCDPISGHVSLFWYQQALGQGPEFLTYFQNEAQLDKSGLPSDRFFAERPEGSVSTLKIQRTQQEDSAVYLCASSLDSGSRDEQFFGPGTRLTVL.

Written as DNA, the CDR3 is TGCGCCAGCAGCTTAAGGGCCCTAACTAGCACAGATACGCAGTATTTT. It encodes CASSLRALTSTDTQYF. The gene calls are TRBV5-1 and TRBJ2-3; D is undetermined. Deletions cut 2 bases from V and 0 bases from J, with 13 bases between. The germline V gene encodes CDR1 SGHRS and CDR2 YFSETQ. There are 16 residues in the CDR3.

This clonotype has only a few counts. CDR3 coding DNA: TGTGCCAGCAGTTACCCCAGGACAGGTCAGGTATCCGGGGAGCTGTTTTTT. It specifies CASSYPRTGQVSGELFF. The chain joins TRBV7-2 to TRBJ2-2, with 7 bases lining up with TRBD1. V lost 6 bases to trimming and J lost 6 bases; unmatched junction nucleotides: 16. Germline V gives CDR1 SGHTA, CDR2 FQGNSA. This CDR3 spans 17 amino acids.

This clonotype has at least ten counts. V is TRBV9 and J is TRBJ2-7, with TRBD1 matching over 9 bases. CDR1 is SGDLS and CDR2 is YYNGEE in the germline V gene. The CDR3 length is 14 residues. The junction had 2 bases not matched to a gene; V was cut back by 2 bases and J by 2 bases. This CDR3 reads CASSVGQGPYEQYF. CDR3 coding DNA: TGTGCCAGCAGCGTCGGACAGGGGCCCTACGAGCAGTACTTC.

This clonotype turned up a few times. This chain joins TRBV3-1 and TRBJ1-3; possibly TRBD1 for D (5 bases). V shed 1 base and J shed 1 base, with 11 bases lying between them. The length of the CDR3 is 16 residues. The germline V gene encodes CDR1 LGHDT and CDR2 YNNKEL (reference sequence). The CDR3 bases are TGTGCCAGCAGCCAAGGTTCCCCAGGGTCTGGAAACACCATATATTTT. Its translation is CASSQGSPGSGNTIYF.

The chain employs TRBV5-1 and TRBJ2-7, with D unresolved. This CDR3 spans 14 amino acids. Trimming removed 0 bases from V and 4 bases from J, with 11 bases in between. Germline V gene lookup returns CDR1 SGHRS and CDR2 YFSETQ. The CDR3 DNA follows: TGCGCCAGCAGCTTGGACCAGAACGTATACGAGCAGTACTTC. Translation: CASSLDQNVYEQYF.

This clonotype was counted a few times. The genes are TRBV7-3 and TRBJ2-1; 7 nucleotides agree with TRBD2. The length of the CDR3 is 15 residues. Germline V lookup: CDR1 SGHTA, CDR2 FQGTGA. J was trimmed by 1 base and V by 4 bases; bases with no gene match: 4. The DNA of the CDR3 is TGTGCCAGCAGCTCACGACTAGCATCCTACAATGAGCAGTTCTTC. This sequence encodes CASSSRLASYNEQFF.